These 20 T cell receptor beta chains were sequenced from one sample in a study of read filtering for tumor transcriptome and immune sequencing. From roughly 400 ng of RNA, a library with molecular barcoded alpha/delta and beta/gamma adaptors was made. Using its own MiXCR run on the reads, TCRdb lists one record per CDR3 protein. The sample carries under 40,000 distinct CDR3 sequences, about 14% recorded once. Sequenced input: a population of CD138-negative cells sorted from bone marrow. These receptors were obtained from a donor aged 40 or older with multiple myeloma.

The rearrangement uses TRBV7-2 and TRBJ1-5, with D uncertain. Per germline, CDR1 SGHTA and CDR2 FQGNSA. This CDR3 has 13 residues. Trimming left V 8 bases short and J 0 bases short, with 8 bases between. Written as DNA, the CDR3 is TGTGCCAGCGGGCCTTATAGCAATCAGCCCCAGCATTTT. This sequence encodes CASGPYSNQPQHF.

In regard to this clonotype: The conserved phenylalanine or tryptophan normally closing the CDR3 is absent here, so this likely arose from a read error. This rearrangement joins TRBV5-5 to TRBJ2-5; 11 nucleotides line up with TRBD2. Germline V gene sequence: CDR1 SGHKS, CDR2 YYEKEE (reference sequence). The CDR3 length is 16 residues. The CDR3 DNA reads TGTGCCGGCAGCTTGACTAGCGGGGTCCTTCAAGAGACCCAGTACCTC. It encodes CAGSLTSGVLQETQYL.

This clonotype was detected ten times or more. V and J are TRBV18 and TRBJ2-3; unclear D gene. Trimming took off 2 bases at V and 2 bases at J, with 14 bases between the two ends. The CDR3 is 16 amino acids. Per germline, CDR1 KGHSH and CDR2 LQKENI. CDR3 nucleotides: TGTGCCAGCTCACCATGGAGCACCGGCCTCACAGATACGCAGTATTTT. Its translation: CASSPWSTGLTDTQYF.

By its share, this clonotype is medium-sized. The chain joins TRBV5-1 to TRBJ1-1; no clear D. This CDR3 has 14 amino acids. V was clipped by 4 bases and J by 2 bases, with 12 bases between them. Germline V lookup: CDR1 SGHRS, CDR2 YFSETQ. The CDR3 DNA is TGCGCCAGCAGCCCGAGCAACTCTAACACTGAAGCTTTCTTT. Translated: CASSPSNSNTEAFF. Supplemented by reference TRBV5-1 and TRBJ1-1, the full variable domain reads KAGVTQTPRYLIKTRGQQVTLSCSPISGHRSVSWYQQTPGQGLQFLFEYFSETQRNKGNFPGRFSGRQFSNSRSEMNVSTLELGDSALYLCASSPSNSNTEAFFGQGTRLTVV.

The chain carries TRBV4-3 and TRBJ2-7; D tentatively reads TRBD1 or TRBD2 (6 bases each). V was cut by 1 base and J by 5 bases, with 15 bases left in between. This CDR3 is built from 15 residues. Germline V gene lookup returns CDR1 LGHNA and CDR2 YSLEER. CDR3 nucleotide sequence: TGCGCCAGCAGCCAAGTAGCTCGGGGGCCCAACGAGCAGTACTTC. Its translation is CASSQVARGPNEQYF.

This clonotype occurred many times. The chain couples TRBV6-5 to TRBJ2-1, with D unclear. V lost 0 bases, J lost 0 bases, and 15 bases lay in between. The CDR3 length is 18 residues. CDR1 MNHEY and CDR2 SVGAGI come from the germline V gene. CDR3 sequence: CASSYSRPGSSSYNEQFF. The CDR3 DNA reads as TGTGCCAGCAGTTACTCGAGACCAGGCTCGAGCTCCTACAATGAGCAGTTCTTC.

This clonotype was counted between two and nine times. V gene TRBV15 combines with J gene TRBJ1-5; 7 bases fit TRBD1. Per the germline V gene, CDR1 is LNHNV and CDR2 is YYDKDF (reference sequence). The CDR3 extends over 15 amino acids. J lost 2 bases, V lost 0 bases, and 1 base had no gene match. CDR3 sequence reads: CATSRDTGGNQPQHF. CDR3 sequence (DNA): TGTGCCACCAGCAGAGATACAGGGGGCAATCAGCCCCAGCATTTT.

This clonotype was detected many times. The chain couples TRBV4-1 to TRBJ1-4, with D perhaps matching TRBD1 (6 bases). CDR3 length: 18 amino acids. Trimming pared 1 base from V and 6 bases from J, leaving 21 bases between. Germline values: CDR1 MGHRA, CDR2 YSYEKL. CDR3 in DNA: TGCGCCAGCAGCCAAGGGCGGCCAATGACAGGAAAAGATGAAAAACTGTTTTTT. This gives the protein CASSQGRPMTGKDEKLFF.

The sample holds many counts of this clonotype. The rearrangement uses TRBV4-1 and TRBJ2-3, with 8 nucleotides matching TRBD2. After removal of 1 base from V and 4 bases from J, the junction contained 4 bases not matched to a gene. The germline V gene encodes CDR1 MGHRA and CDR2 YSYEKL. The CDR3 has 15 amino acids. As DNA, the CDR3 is TGCGCCAGCAGCCAAGTCGGGGGGGCATCAGATACGCAGTATTTT. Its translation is CASSQVGGASDTQYF.

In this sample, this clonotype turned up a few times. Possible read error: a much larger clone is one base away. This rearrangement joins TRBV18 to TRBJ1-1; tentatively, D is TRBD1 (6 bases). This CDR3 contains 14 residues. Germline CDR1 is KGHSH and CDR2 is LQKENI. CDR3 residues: CASSPTGLNTEALF. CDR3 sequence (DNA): TGTGCCAGCTCACCGACAGGTTTGAACACTGAAGCTCTCTTT.

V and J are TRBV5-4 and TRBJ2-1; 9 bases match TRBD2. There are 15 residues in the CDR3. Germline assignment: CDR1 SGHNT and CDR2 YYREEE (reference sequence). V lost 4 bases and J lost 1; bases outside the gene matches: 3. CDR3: CASSRSGGSYNEQFF. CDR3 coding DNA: TGTGCCAGCAGCAGAAGCGGGGGGTCCTACAATGAGCAGTTCTTC.

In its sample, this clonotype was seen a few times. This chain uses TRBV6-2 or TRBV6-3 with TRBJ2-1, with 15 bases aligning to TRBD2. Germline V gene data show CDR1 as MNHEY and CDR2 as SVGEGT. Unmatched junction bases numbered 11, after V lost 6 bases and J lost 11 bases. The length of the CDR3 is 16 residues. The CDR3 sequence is CASRPARGLAGGKQFF. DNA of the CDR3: TGTGCCAGCAGACCCGCCCGGGGACTAGCGGGGGGCAAGCAGTTCTTC.

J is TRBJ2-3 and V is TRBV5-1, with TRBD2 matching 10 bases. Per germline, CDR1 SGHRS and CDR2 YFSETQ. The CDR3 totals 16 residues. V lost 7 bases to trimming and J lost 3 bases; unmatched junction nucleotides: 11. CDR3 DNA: TGCGCCAGCGGCTCACCCAGCGGGGGGGCGACAGATACGCAGTATTTT. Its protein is CASGSPSGGATDTQYF.

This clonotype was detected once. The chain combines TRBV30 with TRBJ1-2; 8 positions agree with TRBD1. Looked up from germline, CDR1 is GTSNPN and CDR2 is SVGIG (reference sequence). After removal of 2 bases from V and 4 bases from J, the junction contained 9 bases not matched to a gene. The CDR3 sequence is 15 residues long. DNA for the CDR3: TGTGCCTGGAGTCCGGGACAGGTGTTAGTCTATGGCTACACCTTC. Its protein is CAWSPGQVLVYGYTF.

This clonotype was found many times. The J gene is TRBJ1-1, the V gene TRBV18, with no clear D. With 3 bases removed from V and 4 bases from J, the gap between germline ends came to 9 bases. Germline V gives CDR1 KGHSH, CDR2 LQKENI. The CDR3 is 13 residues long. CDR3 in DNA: TGTGCCAGCTCACCCCCAGGAACCACTGAAGCTTTCTTT. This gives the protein CASSPPGTTEAFF.

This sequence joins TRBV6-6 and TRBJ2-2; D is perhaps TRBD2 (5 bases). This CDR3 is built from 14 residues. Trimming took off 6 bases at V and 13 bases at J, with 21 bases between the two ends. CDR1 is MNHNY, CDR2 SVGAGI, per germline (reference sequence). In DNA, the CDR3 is TGTGCCAGCAGGATTCAAGCGAACACCCGGGGGCTGTTTTTT. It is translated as CASRIQANTRGLFF.

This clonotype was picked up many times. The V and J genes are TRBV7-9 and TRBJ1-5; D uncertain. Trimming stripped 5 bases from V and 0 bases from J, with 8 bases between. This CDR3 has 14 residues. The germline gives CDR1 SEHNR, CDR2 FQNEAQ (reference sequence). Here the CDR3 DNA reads TGTGCCAGCAGCCCAGGCAGTAGCAATCAGCCCCAGCATTTT. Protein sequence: CASSPGSSNQPQHF. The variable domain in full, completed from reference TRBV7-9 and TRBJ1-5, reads DTGVSQNPRHKITKRGQNVTFRCDPISEHNRLYWYRQTLGQGPEFLTYFQNEAQLEKSRLLSDRFSAERPKGSFSTLEIQRTEQGDSAMYLCASSPGSSNQPQHFGDGTRLSIL.

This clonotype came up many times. This CDR3 reads CASSARGGNSYNEQFF. DNA of the CDR3: TGTGCCAGCAGCGCCCGGGGAGGAAACTCCTACAATGAGCAGTTCTTC. V gene TRBV11-2 combines with J gene TRBJ2-1, with D perhaps TRBD2 (6 bases). This CDR3 contains 16 residues. V shed 5 bases and J shed 0 bases, with 14 bases lying between them. Germline values: CDR1 SGHAT, CDR2 FQNNGV.

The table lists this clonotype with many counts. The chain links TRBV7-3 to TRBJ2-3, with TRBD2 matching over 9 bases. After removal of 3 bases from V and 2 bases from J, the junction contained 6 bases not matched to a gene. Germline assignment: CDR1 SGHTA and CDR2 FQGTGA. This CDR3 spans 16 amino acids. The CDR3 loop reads CASSFGERGDTDTQYF. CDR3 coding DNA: TGTGCCAGCAGCTTCGGGGAGCGGGGGGACACAGATACGCAGTATTTT.

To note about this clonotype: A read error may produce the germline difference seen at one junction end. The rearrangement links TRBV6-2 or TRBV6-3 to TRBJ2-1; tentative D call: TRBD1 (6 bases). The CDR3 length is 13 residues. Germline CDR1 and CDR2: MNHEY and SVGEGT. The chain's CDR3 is CASSFRTVSISLF. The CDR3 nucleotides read TGTGCCAGCAGTTTCCGGACAGTCTCCATCTCGCTCTTC.